This entry features one TCR beta chain sequence. The CDR3 spans 13 residues. Per germline, CDR1 MNHEY and CDR2 SMNVEV (reference sequence). Trimming removed 3 bases from V and 3 bases from J, with 6 bases in between. This record belongs to a study of blood T cell repertoires in COVID-19. In the study's own analysis: Amplifying reference gene primers gave estimates of nucleated cell counts. TCRdb keeps only in-frame clones here, not all; method: immunoSEQ multiplex PCR. V and J calls and clone size are as listed in that table; D and trimming were resolved from the DNA. The sample has 210,000 or so clones; 90% are singletons.

Sequenced input: peripheral blood. This sequence was found in a man younger than 45 with COVID-19, enrolled during active disease. The V call is TRBV27, the J call TRBJ1-3, with unresolved D. The chain's CDR3 is CASSFAGGNTIYF. CDR3 nucleotides: TGTGCCAGCAGTTTCGCAGGTGGAAACACCATATATTTT.